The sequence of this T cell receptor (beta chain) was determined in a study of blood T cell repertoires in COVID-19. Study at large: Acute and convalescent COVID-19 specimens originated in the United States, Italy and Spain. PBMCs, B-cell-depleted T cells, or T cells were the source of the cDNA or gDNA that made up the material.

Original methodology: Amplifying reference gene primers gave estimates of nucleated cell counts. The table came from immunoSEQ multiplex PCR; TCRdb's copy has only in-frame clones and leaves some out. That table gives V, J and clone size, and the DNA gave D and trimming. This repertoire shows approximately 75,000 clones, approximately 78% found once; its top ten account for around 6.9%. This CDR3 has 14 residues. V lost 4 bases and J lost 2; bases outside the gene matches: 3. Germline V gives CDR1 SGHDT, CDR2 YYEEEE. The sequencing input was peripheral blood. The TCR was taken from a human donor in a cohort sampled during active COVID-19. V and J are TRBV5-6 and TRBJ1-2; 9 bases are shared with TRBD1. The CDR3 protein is CASSPGQGNYGYTF. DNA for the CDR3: TGTGCCAGCAGCCCTGGACAGGGGAACTATGGCTACACCTTC.